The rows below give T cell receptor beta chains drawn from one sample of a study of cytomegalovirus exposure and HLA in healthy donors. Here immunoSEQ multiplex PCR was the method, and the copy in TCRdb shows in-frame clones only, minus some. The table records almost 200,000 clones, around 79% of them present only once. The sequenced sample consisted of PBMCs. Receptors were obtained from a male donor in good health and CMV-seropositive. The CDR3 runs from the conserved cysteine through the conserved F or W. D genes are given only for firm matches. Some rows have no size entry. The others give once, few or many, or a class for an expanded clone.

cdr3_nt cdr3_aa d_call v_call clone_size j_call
TGTGCCAGCAGCTTACTCGGGGGGAACAATCAGCCCCAGCATTTT CASSLLGGNNQPQHF . TRBV7-9 . TRBJ1-5
TGTGCCAGCAGCGTAGCTTTAAGCCTAGGGGGTGTCTCCTACAATGAGCAGTTCTTC CASSVALSLGGVSYNEQFF . TRBV9 . TRBJ2-1
TGTGCCAGCAGCACCGGACAGGCGTTAAACACTGAAGCTTTCTTT CASSTGQALNTEAFF TRBD1 TRBV5-5 . TRBJ1-1
TGTGCCAGCTGCAAGGGTGTAGCGGGAGCTCGCGAGCAGTACTTC CASCKGVAGAREQYF TRBD2 TRBV27 . TRBJ2-7
TGTGCCAGCAGCCAGTATGTCCCAGATACGCAGTATTTT CASSQYVPDTQYF . TRBV4-2 few TRBJ2-3
TGCAGCGTTGTGTATGTGGGGGGGTACCCCGGGGAGCTGTTTTTT CSVVYVGGYPGELFF TRBD2 TRBV29-1 once TRBJ2-2
TGTGCCAGCACCGAAAGCGGGAGGGAGGATGGCTACACCTTC CASTESGREDGYTF . TRBV21-1 . TRBJ1-2
TGTGCCAGCAGGGCTAGCGGAGGGGGGGATGAGCAGTTCTTC CASRASGGGDEQFF . TRBV6-5 . TRBJ2-1
TGTGCCAGCAGCCAATTAGCGGGAGGGCCCCACGAGCAGTACTTC CASSQLAGGPHEQYF TRBD2 TRBV16 . TRBJ2-7
TGCGCCAGCAGCTCGCTATTACCGGGACAGGGGGCGTCTGGGGCCAACGTCCTGACTTTC CASSSLLPGQGASGANVLTF TRBD1 TRBV5-1 . TRBJ2-6
TGTGCCAGCAGCTTTATAGCTAGCTCTGGAAACACCATATATTTT CASSFIASSGNTIYF . TRBV7-2 . TRBJ1-3
TGTGCCAGCAGTTACTCGAGGACTGGGGCCAACGTCCTGACTTTC CASSYSRTGANVLTF . TRBV6-5 . TRBJ2-6
TGTGCCAGCAGCTTACTGGCCCCCTCCTACGAGCAGTACTTC CASSLLAPSYEQYF . TRBV11-2 . TRBJ2-7
TGCAGCGTTGTGGCCAGAACCTACGAGCAGTACTTC CSVVARTYEQYF . TRBV29-1 . TRBJ2-7
TGTGCCTGGAGCGGGAGGGGGTCCTACAATGAGCAGTTCTTC CAWSGRGSYNEQFF TRBD2 TRBV30 . TRBJ2-1
TGTGCCAGCAGCCCCGGGACAGGGGTAAGAGAGCAGTACTTC CASSPGTGVREQYF TRBD1 TRBV28 . TRBJ2-7
TGTGCCACCGCGACCGGGACTAACTCCTACGAGCAGTACTTC CATATGTNSYEQYF TRBD2 TRBV13 once TRBJ2-7